The TCR beta chain under discussion was sequenced for a study of T cell changes during pregnancy in multiple sclerosis. Measured with immunoSEQ multiplex PCR; TCRdb has only the in-frame clones, and not every one. Among tens of thousands of clones listed, 92% were seen once. This clone was seen once. The sequence derives from a female donor with multiple sclerosis, enrolled in a pregnancy study. The sequencing used peripheral blood, collected before pregnancy.

DNA for the CDR3: TGTGCCAGCAGCTTAGGACTAGGGGAGGCTGAGCAGTTCTTC. This codes for CASSLGLGEAEQFF. V usage is TRBV5-6 and J usage is TRBJ2-1; 7 positions match TRBD2. Germline V gene lookup returns CDR1 SGHDT and CDR2 YYEEEE. With 2 bases clipped from V and 9 bases from J, the junction kept 8 bases outside the gene matches. The CDR3 length is 14 residues.